This T cell receptor (beta chain) was found in a study of cytomegalovirus exposure and HLA in healthy donors. The study, taken as a whole, reports: Whilst most TCR sequences proved rare, a subset of public TCRs occurred across many donors.

From germline, CDR1 is DFQATT and CDR2 SNEGSKA (reference sequence). The V end lost 0 bases, the J end lost 7 bases, and 4 bases lay between the germline ends. The length of the CDR3 is 11 residues. As for the donors, each was a healthy bone marrow donor. On this clone itself: The target antigen is unknown.

Primers: 60 Vbeta forward and 13 Jbeta reverse. Sequenced by immunoSEQ multiplex PCR; TCRdb stores in-frame clones only, minus some. This sample has over 150,000 clones; roughly 80% occur once, and the top ten carry around 14%. Input material: PBMCs. The rearrangement uses TRBV20-1 and TRBJ2-1; D gene unclear. This clonotype originated in a woman aged 45-59 years in good health and CMV-seropositive. CDR3 nucleotides: TGCAGTGCTAGAGATAATAATGAGCAGTTCTTC. Protein sequence: CSARDNNEQFF.